This TCR beta chain was observed in a study of cytomegalovirus exposure and HLA in healthy donors. This CDR3 has 14 residues. Germline CDR1 SGHNT, CDR2 YYREEE (reference sequence). V was shortened by 0 bases and J by 3 bases, with 7 bases between the two germline ends. In regard to this clone: Its antigen remains unknown.

The primer mix had 60 Vbeta and 13 Jbeta primers. Sequencing was performed with immunoSEQ multiplex PCR; in TCRdb, only in-frame clones are kept and a portion is missing. The sample lists some 200,000 clones, around 85% occurring once. The donors gave bone marrow, and they were healthy. Study-wide results and limits: Researchers left out some V segments, among them TRBV6-2 and TRBV6-3, as indistinguishable. The records held CMV serostatus as the only immune exposure information.

Sequenced: PBMCs. This sequence joins TRBV5-4 and TRBJ1-3; D ambiguous. This TCR derives from a man in his forties or fifties in good health and CMV-seropositive. CDR3 amino acids: CASSLGAGGNTIYF. In DNA form, the CDR3 reads TGTGCCAGCAGCTTGGGGGCTGGTGGAAACACCATATATTTT.